This TCR beta chain was sequenced during a study of blood T cell repertoires in COVID-19. The count of this clone is one. The repertoire was sequenced with immunoSEQ multiplex PCR; TCRdb's copy has only in-frame clones and lacks some. The sample carries about 63,000 clones, 88% recorded once. This CDR3 is 14 amino acids long. J gave up 0 bases and V 5 bases, and 2 bases lay outside the gene matches. The V gene's germline CDR1 is SGHTA and CDR2 FQGNSA. This clonotype was sampled from a human donor in a cohort sampled during active COVID-19. Sequencing was performed on peripheral blood. This chain links TRBV7-2 with TRBJ1-2, with 8 bases identical to TRBD1. The CDR3 sequence: CASSRDRPNYGYTF. The DNA of the CDR3 is TGTGCCAGCAGCCGGGACAGGCCTAACTATGGCTACACCTTC.